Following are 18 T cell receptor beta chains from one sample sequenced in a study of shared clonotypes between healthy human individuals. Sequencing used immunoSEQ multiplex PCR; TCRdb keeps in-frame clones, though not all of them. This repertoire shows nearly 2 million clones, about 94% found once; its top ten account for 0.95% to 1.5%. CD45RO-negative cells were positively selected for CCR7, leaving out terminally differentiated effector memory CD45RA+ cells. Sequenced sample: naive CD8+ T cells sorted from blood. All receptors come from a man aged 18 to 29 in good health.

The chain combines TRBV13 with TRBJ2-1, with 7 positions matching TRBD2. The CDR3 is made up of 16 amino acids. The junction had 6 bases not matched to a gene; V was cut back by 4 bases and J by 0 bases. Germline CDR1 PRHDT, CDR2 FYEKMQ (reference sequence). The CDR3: CASSSKLAGSYNEQFF. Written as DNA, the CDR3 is TGTGCCAGCAGCTCCAAATTAGCGGGCTCCTACAATGAGCAGTTCTTC. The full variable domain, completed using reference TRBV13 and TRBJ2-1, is AAGVIQSPRHLIKEKRETATLKCYPIPRHDTVYWYQQGPGQDPQFLISFYEKMQSDKGSIPDRFSAQQFSDYHSELNMSSLELGDSALYFCASSSKLAGSYNEQFFGPGTRLTVL.

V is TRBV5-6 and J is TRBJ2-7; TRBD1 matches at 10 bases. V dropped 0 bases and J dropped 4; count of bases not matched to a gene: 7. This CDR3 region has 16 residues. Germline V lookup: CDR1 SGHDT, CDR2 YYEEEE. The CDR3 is CASSLALGQGGYEQYF. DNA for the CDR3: TGTGCCAGCAGCTTGGCCCTAGGACAGGGGGGGTACGAGCAGTACTTC.

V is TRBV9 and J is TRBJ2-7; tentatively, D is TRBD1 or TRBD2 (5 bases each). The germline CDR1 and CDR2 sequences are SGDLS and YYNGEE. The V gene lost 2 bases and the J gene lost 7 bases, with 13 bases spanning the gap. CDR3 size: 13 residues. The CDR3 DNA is TGTGCCAGCAGCGTCGGGACGCAGTGGGAGCAGTACTTC. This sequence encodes CASSVGTQWEQYF. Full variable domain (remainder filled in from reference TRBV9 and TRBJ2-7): DSGVTQTPKHLITATGQRVTLRCSPRSGDLSVYWYQQSLDQGLQFLIQYYNGEERAKGNILERFSAQQFPDLHSELNLSSLELGDSALYFCASSVGTQWEQYFGPGTRLTVT.

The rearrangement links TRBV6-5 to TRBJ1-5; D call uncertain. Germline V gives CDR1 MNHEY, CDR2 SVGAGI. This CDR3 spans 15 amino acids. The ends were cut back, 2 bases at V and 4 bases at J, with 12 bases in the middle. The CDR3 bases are TGTGCCAGCAGTTACGGTCTGGGGTTTAATCAGCCCCAGCATTTT. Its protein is CASSYGLGFNQPQHF.

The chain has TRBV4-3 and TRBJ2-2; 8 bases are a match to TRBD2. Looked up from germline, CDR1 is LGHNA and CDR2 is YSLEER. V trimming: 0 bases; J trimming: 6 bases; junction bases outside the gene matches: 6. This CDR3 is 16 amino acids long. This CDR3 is CASSQEPAGGSGELFF. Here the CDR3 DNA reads TGCGCCAGCAGCCAAGAGCCGGCGGGGGGATCCGGGGAGCTGTTTTTT.

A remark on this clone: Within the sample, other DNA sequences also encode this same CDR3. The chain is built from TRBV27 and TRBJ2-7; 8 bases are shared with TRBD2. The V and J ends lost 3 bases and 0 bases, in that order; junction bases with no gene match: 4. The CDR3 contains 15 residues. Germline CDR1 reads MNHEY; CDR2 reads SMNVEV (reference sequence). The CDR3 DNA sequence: TGTGCCAGCAGTTTGAGTAGCGGGGACTCCTACGAGCAGTACTTC. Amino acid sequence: CASSLSSGDSYEQYF.

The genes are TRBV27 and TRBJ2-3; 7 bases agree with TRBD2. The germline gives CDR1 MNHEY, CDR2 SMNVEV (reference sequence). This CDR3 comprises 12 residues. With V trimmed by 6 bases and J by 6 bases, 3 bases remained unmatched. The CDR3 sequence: CASRAGWDTQYF. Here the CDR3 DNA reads TGTGCCAGCAGAGCGGGGTGGGATACGCAGTATTTT.

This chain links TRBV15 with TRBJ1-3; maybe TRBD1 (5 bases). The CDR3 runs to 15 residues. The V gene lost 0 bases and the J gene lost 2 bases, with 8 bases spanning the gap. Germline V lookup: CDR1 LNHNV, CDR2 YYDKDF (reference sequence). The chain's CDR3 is CATSREGGAGNTIYF. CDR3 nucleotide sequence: TGTGCCACCAGCAGAGAAGGAGGGGCTGGAAACACCATATATTTT.

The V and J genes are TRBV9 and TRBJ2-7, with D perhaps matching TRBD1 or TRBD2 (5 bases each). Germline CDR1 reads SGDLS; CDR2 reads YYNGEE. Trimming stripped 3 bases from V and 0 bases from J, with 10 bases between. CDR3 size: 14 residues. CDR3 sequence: CASSDGTNSYEQYF. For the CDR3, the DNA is TGTGCCAGCAGCGACGGGACCAACTCCTACGAGCAGTACTTC.

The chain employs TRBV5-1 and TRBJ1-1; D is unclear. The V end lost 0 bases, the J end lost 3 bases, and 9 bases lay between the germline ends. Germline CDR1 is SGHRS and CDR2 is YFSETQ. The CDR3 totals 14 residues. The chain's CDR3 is CASSLEFRDTEAFF. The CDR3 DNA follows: TGCGCCAGCAGCTTGGAGTTCCGTGACACTGAAGCTTTCTTT.

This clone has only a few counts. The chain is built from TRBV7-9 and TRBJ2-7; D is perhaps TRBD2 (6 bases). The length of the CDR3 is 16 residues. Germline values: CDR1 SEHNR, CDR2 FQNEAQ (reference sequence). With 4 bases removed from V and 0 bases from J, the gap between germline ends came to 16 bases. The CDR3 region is CASSSTLAPSSYEQYF. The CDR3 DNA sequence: TGTGCCAGCAGCTCCACGCTAGCGCCGAGCTCCTACGAGCAGTACTTC.

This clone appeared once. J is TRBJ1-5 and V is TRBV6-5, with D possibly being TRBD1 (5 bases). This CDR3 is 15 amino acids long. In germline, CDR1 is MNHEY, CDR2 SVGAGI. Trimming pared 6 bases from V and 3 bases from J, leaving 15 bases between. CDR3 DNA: TGTGCCAGCAGACAAGCTGGACATTTCAATCAGCCCCAGCATTTT. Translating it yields CASRQAGHFNQPQHF.

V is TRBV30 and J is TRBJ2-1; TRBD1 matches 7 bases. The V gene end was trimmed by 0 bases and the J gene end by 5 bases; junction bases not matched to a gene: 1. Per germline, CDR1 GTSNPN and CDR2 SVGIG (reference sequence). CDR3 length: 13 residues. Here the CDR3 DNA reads TGTGCCTGGAGTGTCACAGGGGACAATGAGCAGTTCTTC. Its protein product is CAWSVTGDNEQFF.

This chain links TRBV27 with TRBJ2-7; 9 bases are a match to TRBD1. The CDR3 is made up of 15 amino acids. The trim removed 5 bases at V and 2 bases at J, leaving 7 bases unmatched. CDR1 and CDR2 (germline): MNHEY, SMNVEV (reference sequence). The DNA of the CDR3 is TGTGCCAGCAGTCCCTGGGGACAGGGTACCTACGAGCAGTACTTC. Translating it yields CASSPWGQGTYEQYF.

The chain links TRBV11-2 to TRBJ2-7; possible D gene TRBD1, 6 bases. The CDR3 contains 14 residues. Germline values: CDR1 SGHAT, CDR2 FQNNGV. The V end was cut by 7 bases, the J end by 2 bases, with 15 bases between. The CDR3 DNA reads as TGTGCCAGCACCAGGGGAGCGGAGACCTACGAGCAGTACTTC. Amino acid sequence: CASTRGAETYEQYF.

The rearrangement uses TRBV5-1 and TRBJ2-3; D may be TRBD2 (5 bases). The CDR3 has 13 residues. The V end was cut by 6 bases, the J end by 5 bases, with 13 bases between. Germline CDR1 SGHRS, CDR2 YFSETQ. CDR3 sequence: CASTPEVGDTQYF. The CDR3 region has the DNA TGCGCCAGCACCCCGGAGGTGGGAGATACGCAGTATTTT.

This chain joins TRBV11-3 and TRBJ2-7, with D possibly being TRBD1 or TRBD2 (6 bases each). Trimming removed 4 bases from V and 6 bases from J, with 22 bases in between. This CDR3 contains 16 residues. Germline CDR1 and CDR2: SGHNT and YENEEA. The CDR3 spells CASSSEDGATGAEQYF. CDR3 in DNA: TGTGCCAGCAGCTCGGAGGACGGGGCAACGGGGGCCGAGCAGTACTTC.

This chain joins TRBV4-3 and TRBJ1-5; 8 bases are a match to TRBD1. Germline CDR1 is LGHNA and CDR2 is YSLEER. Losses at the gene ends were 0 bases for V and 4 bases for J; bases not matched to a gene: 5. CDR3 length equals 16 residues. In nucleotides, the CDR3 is TGCGCCAGCAGCCAAGATCGGACAGGGTTAAATCAGCCCCAGCATTTT. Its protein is CASSQDRTGLNQPQHF.